This T cell receptor (beta chain) was profiled in a study of cytomegalovirus exposure and HLA in healthy donors. Study results and limitations: Specificity of a few CMV-associated chains for CMV antigens was verified in vitro. It was reported in a later analysis that an Asian-associated ancestry cluster showed fewer N-insertions than the 666-donor mean.

As concerns this clone: Its antigen remains unknown.

The study ran its PCR with 60 Vbeta and 13 Jbeta primers. Generated by immunoSEQ multiplex PCR, the TCRdb table keeps only in-frame clones and is missing some. The profile shows some 130,000 clones, roughly 82% of them singletons. This sequence was found in a male donor in good health and CMV-seropositive. The sample comprised PBMCs.

The CDR3 sequence is CASSQGTSGNSGELFF. The CDR3 nucleotides are TGCGCCAGCAGCCAAGGCACTAGCGGGAATTCCGGGGAGCTGTTTTTT. This sequence joins TRBV4-3 and TRBJ2-2, with 10 bases that match TRBD2. Trimming at V came to 1 base and at J to 6 bases, leaving 5 bases not matched to a gene. The germline V gene has CDR1 LGHNA and CDR2 YSLEER. This CDR3 is built from 16 residues.